Below, one T cell receptor beta chain is given with its context. The data are from a study of blood T cell repertoires in COVID-19. Study context: The United States, Italy and Spain supplied acute and convalescent COVID-19 samples. Sources were T cells, B-cell-depleted T cells, or PBMCs; the material itself was cDNA or gDNA.

This CDR3 has 13 amino acids. CDR1 is LNHDA and CDR2 is SQIVND in the germline V gene (reference sequence). Losses at the gene ends were 5 bases for V and 2 bases for J; bases not matched to a gene: 3. Original processing notes: Amplifying reference gene primers gave estimates of nucleated cell counts. TCRdb keeps only in-frame clones here, not all; method: immunoSEQ multiplex PCR. V, J and clone size reflect that table, while D and trimming were determined from the DNA. The sample consists of fewer than 45,000 clones, 85% to 95% of them appearing once. The clonotype was recovered from a human donor in a cohort sampled during active COVID-19. The V gene is TRBV19, the J gene TRBJ2-7; TRBD1 agrees at 7 bases. What was sequenced was peripheral blood. The CDR3 protein is CASSRQGTYEQYF. CDR3 nucleotide sequence: TGTGCCAGTAGTCGACAGGGAACCTACGAGCAGTACTTC.